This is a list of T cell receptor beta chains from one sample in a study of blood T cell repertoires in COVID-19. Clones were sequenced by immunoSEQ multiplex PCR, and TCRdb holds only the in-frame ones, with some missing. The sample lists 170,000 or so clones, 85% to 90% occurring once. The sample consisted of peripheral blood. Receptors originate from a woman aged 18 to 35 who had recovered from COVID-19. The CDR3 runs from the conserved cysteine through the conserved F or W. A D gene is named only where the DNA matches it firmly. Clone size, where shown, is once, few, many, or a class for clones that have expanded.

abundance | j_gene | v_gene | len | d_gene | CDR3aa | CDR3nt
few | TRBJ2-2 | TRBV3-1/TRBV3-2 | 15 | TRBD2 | CASRPGTSGTGELFF | TGTGCCAGCAGACCCGGGACTAGCGGGACCGGGGAGCTGTTTTTT
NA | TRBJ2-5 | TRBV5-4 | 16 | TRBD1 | CASSNRGQGAAETQYF | TGTGCCAGCAGCAACCGGGGACAGGGGGCCGCTGAGACCCAGTACTTC
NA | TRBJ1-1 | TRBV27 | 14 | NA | CASSFRGPHTEAFF | TGTGCCAGCAGTTTCAGGGGTCCTCATACTGAAGCTTTCTTT
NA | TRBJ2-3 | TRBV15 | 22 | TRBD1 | CATSRMGWDRGARTKTADTQYF | TGTGCCACCAGCAGAATGGGTTGGGACAGGGGGGCAAGAACCAAAACGGCAGATACGCAGTATTTT
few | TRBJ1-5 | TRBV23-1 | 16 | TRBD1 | CASSRGQGDSNQPQHF | TGCGCCAGCAGTCGCGGACAGGGCGATAGCAATCAGCCCCAGCATTTT
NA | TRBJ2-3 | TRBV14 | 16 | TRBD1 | CASSSTRDRVTDTQYF | TGTGCCAGCAGCTCGACGCGGGACAGGGTGACAGATACGCAGTATTTT
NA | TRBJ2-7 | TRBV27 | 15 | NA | CASSLEGFNVYEQYF | TGTGCCAGCAGTTTAGAGGGTTTTAACGTATACGAGCAGTACTTC
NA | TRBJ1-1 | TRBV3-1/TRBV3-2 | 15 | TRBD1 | CASRPPGQVNTEAFF | TGTGCCAGCAGGCCTCCGGGACAGGTGAACACTGAAGCTTTCTTT
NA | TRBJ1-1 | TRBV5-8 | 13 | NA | CASRKDRFTEAFF | TGTGCCAGCAGGAAAGACAGATTCACTGAAGCTTTCTTT
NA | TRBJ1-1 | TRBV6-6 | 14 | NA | CASIPYLGVTEAFF | TGTGCCAGCATCCCATACCTGGGCGTAACTGAAGCTTTCTTT